These 14 T cell receptor beta chains were sequenced from one sample in a study of control samples from healthy donors and cancer patients. The table came from immunoSEQ multiplex PCR; TCRdb's copy has only in-frame clones and leaves some out. The sample has approximately 150,000 clones, roughly 86% seen once. Sequenced material: PBMCs. The receptors stem from a man in his fifties with head and neck cancer.

This clone was seen once. The genes are TRBV29-1 and TRBJ2-7, with TRBD1 as a possible D gene (6 bases). The CDR3 is 13 amino acids. Germline V gene sequence: CDR1 SQVTM, CDR2 ANQGSEA. The ends were cut back, 0 bases at V and 2 bases at J, with 8 bases in the middle. CDR3 residues: CSVEDRGAYEQYF. The DNA for the CDR3 is TGCAGCGTTGAAGACAGGGGAGCCTACGAGCAGTACTTC.

This rearrangement joins TRBV5-1 to TRBJ2-2; 7 positions match TRBD1. In germline, CDR1 is SGHRS, CDR2 YFSETQ. The CDR3 length is 16 residues. Trimming took 4 bases from V and 0 from J; bases not matched to a gene: 6. CDR3 protein: CASSPGQPSNTGELFF. CDR3 in DNA: TGCGCCAGCAGCCCGGGACAGCCATCGAACACCGGGGAGCTGTTTTTT.

The CDR3, as DNA: TGTGCCAGTAGTACACCGGGTACTCGTGAAGCTTTCTTT. Translated: CASSTPGTREAFF. V is TRBV19 and J is TRBJ1-1; D call uncertain. Germline loops: CDR1 LNHDA, CDR2 SQIVND (reference sequence). V was pared by 4 bases and J by 7 bases, with 13 bases between. This CDR3 is built from 13 residues.

The CDR3 bases are TGTGCCAGCAGCCTGGGACTAGCGGCCTACAATGAGCAGTTCTTC. Its protein is CASSLGLAAYNEQFF. The chain uses TRBV5-8 and TRBJ2-1; 11 bases agree with TRBD2. The V gene's germline CDR1 is SGHTS and CDR2 YDEGEE. V trimming: 4 bases; J trimming: 2 bases; junction bases outside the gene matches: 2. This CDR3 spans 15 amino acids.

This CDR3 reads CASSLLWALDEQFF. CDR3 DNA: TGTGCCAGCAGCTTACTCTGGGCCCTGGATGAGCAGTTCTTC. The chain uses TRBV5-5 and TRBJ2-1; D ambiguous. Germline V gives CDR1 SGHKS, CDR2 YYEKEE (reference sequence). The CDR3 runs 14 residues. Trimming removed 2 bases at V and 8 bases at J, with 14 bases between. Filled out from reference TRBV5-5 and TRBJ2-1, the complete variable domain reads DAGVTQSPTHLIKTRGQQVTLRCSPISGHKSVSWYQQVLGQGPQFIFQYYEKEERGRGNFPDRFSARQFPNYSSELNVNALLLGDSALYLCASSLLWALDEQFFGPGTRLTVL.

The chain has TRBV6-6 and TRBJ1-2; perhaps TRBD1 as D (5 bases). Trimming removed 2 bases at V and 4 bases at J, with 14 bases between. The CDR3 is 15 amino acids. Germline lookup yields CDR1 MNHNY and CDR2 SVGAGI (reference sequence). CDR3 DNA sequence: TGTGCCAGCAGTTACCCTCCGGGGGAGGGCTATGGCTACACCTTC. It yields the protein CASSYPPGEGYGYTF.

This sequence joins TRBV11-2 and TRBJ1-2; D is undetermined. Trimming took off 2 bases at V and 3 bases at J, with 7 bases between the two ends. CDR3 length: 13 residues. The V gene's germline CDR1 is SGHAT and CDR2 FQNNGV. CDR3 DNA sequence: TGTGCCAGCAGCTTATACGGAGACTATGGCTACACCTTC. This codes for CASSLYGDYGYTF. Based on the CDR3 plus reference TRBV11-2 and TRBJ1-2, the full variable domain is EAGVAQSPRYKIIEKRQSVAFWCNPISGHATLYWYQQILGQGPKLLIQFQNNGVVDDSQLPKDRFSAERLKGVDSTLKIQPAKLEDSAVYLCASSLYGDYGYTFGSGTRLTVV.

This chain links TRBV2 with TRBJ1-1; D is possibly TRBD1 (5 bases). CDR1 is SNHLY and CDR2 is FYNNEI in the germline V gene. Trimming removed 6 bases from V and 4 bases from J, with 21 bases in between. The CDR3 covers 16 residues. The CDR3: CASRTGGTALVTEAFF. In DNA form, the CDR3 reads TGTGCCAGCAGGACGGGAGGGACTGCCCTGGTCACTGAAGCTTTCTTT. Based on the CDR3 plus reference TRBV2 and TRBJ1-1, the full variable domain is EPEVTQTPSHQVTQMGQEVILRCVPISNHLYFYWYRQILGQKVEFLVSFYNNEISEKSEIFDDQFSVERPDGSNFTLKIRSTKLEDSAMYFCASRTGGTALVTEAFFGQGTRLTVV.

The V gene is TRBV2, the J gene TRBJ2-7, with 11 bases matching TRBD1. Unmatched junction bases numbered 6, after V lost 5 bases and J lost 3 bases. The CDR3 consists of 15 residues. In germline, CDR1 is SNHLY, CDR2 FYNNEI. As DNA, the CDR3 is TGTGCCAGCAGTCCATGGGGGACAGGGGGCTACGAGCAGTACTTC. This encodes CASSPWGTGGYEQYF.

CDR3 in DNA: TGCAGCGTTGATAGTGGGGACTCGGGGCCCCAGCATTTT. It codes for CSVDSGDSGPQHF. The chain has TRBV29-1 and TRBJ1-5; tentatively, D is TRBD1 (5 bases). Trimming pared 3 bases from V and 9 bases from J, leaving 15 bases between. Germline V gene lookup returns CDR1 SQVTM and CDR2 ANQGSEA. CDR3 length: 13 amino acids. Based on the CDR3 plus reference TRBV29-1 and TRBJ1-5, the full variable domain is SAVISQKPSRDICQRGTSLTIQCQVDSQVTMMFWYRQQPGQSLTLIATANQGSEATYESGFVIDKFPISRPNLTFSTLTVSNMSPEDSSIYLCSVDSGDSGPQHFGDGTRLSIL.

This rearrangement joins TRBV24-1 to TRBJ2-2; maybe TRBD1 (6 bases). This CDR3 is built from 15 residues. Germline assignment: CDR1 KGHDR and CDR2 SFDVKD. Trimming pared 4 bases from V and 5 bases from J, leaving 13 bases between. Written as DNA, the CDR3 is TGTGCCACCAGTGACCGGACAGTCCCTACCGGGGAGCTGTTTTTT. Its protein product is CATSDRTVPTGELFF.

CDR3 coding DNA: TGTGCCAGCAGACAGACAGAGAACACTGAAGCTTTCTTT. It codes for CASRQTENTEAFF. The chain uses TRBV7-9 and TRBJ1-1; possibly TRBD1 for D (5 bases). Trimming shortened V by 6 bases and J by 1 base, and 9 bases separated the two germline ends. CDR1 is SEHNR, CDR2 FQNEAQ, per germline (reference sequence). CDR3 length: 13 amino acids.

J is TRBJ2-7 and V is TRBV9; D call uncertain. The CDR3 has 14 amino acids. Germline V gene data show CDR1 as SGDLS and CDR2 as YYNGEE. The V end was cut by 0 bases, the J end by 0 bases, with 7 bases between. The CDR3 nucleotides read TGTGCCAGCAGCGTAGAACAGAACTCCTACGAGCAGTACTTC. Translated: CASSVEQNSYEQYF.

The V call is TRBV5-1, the J call TRBJ2-1, with D unclear. Per the germline V gene, CDR1 is SGHRS and CDR2 is YFSETQ. The CDR3 has 14 amino acids. Trimming removed 2 bases at V and 7 bases at J, with 13 bases between. DNA of the CDR3: TGCGCCAGCAGCTTAGGCCCTAACCGGAATGAGCAGTTCTTC. It encodes CASSLGPNRNEQFF. Full variable domain (outside the CDR3, taken from reference TRBV5-1 and TRBJ2-1): KAGVTQTPRYLIKTRGQQVTLSCSPISGHRSVSWYQQTPGQGLQFLFEYFSETQRNKGNFPGRFSGRQFSNSRSEMNVSTLELGDSALYLCASSLGPNRNEQFFGPGTRLTVL.